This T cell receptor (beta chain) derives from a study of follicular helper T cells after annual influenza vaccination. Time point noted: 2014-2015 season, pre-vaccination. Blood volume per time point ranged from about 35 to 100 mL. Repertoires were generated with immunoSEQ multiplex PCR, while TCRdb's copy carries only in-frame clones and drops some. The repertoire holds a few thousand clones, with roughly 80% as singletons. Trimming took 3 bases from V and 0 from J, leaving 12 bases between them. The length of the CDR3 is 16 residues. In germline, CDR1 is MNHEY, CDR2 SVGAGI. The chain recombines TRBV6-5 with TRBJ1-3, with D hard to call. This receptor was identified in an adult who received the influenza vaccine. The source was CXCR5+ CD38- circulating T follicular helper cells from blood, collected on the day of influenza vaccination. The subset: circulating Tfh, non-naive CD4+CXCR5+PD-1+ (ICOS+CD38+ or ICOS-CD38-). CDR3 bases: TGTGCCAGCAGTTATATAGGACCCACCTCTGGAAACACCATATATTTT. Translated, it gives CASSYIGPTSGNTIYF.